This T cell receptor (beta chain) was recorded in a study of CD8+ T cells in alopecia areata. The CDR3 contains 11 residues. V was shortened by 4 bases and J by 2 bases, with 3 bases between the two germline ends. The germline CDR1 and CDR2 sequences are MNHEY and SMNVEV (reference sequence). Following extraction, RNA underwent reverse transcription to cDNA, which served as the sequencing template. Repertoires were generated with immunoSEQ multiplex PCR, while TCRdb's copy carries only in-frame clones and drops some. Seen here are some 51,000 clones, around 97% observed once, and the top ten hold roughly 25%.

Specimen: CD8+ T cells sorted from blood, collected at week 0. This clonotype was sampled from a human donor with alopecia areata. This sequence joins TRBV27 and TRBJ2-7; D unclear. The CDR3 DNA sequence: TGTGCCAGCAGTTCCACCTACGAGCAGTACTTC. Encoded protein: CASSSTYEQYF.